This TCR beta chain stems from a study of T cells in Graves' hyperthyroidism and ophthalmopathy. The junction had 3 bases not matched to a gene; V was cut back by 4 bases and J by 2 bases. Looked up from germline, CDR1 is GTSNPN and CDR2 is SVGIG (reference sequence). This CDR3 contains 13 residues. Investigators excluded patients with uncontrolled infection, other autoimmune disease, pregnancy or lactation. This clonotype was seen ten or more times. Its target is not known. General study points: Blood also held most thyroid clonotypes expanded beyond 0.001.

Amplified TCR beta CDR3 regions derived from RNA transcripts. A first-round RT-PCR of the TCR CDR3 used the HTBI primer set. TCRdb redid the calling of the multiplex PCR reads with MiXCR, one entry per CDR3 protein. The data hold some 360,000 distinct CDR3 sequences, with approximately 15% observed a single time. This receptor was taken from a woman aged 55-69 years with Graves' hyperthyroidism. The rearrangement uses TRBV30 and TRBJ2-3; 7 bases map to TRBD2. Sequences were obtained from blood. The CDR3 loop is CAWTSGNTDTQYF. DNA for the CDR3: TGTGCCTGGACTAGCGGAAACACAGATACGCAGTATTTT.